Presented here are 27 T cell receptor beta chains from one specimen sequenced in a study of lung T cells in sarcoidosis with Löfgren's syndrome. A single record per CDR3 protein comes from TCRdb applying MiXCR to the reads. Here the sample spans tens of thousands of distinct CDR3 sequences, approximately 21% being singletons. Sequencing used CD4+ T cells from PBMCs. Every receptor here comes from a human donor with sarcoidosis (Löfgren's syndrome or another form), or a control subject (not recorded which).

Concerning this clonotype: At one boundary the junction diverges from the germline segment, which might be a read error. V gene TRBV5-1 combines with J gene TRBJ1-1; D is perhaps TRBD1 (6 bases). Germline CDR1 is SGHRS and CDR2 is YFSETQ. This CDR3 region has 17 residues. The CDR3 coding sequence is TGCGCCATCAGCTTATCGGGGGGCGCAGGGTTGAACACTGAAGCTTTCTTT. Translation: CAISLSGGAGLNTEAFF.

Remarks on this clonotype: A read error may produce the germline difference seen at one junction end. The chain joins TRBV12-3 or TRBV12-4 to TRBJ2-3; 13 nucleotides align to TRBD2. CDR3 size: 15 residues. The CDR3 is CASRRTSGRGRYAVF. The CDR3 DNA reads TGTGCCAGCAGAAGAACTAGCGGGAGGGGCAGATACGCAGTATTT.

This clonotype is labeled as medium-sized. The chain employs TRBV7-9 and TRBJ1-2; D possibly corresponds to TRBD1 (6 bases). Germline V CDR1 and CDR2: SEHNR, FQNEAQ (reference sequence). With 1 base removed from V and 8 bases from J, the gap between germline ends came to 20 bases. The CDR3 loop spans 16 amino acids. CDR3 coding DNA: TGTGCCAGCAGCTTAGAGGGCGGGGGGCGCACTGGAGGCTACACCTTC. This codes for CASSLEGGGRTGGYTF.

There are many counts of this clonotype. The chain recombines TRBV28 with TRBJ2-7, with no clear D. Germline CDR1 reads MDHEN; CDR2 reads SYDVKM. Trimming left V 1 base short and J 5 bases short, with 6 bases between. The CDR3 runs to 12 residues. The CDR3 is CASSLSPNEQYF. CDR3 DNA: TGTGCCAGCAGTTTATCGCCGAACGAGCAGTACTTC. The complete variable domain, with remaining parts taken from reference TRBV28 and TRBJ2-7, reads DVKVTQSSRYLVKRTGEKVFLECVQDMDHENMFWYRQDPGLGLRLIYFSYDVKMKEKGDIPEGYSVSREKKERFSLILESASTNQTSMYLCASSLSPNEQYFGPGTRLTVT.

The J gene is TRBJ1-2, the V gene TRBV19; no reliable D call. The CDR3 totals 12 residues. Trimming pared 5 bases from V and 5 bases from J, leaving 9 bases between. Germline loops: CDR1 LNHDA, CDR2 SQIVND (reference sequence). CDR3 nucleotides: TGTGCCAGTAGTTTCACTGGTTATGGCTACACCTTC. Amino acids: CASSFTGYGYTF. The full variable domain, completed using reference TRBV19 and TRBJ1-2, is DGGITQSPKYLFRKEGQNVTLSCEQNLNHDAMYWYRQDPGQGLRLIYYSQIVNDFQKGDIAEGYSVSREKKESFPLTVTSAQKNPTAFYLCASSFTGYGYTFGSGTRLTVV.

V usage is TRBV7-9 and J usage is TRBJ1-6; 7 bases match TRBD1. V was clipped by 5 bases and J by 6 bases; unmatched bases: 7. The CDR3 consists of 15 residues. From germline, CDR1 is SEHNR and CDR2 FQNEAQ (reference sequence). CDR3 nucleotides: TGTGCCAGCAGCCTAAGACAGGGTTCTAATTCACCCCTCCACTTT. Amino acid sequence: CASSLRQGSNSPLHF.

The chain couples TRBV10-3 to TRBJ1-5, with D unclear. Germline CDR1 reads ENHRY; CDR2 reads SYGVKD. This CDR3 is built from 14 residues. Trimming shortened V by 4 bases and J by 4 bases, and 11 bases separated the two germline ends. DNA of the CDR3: TGTGCCATCAGTGGGTCGGGTCGGAATCAGCCCCAGCATTTT. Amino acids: CAISGSGRNQPQHF.

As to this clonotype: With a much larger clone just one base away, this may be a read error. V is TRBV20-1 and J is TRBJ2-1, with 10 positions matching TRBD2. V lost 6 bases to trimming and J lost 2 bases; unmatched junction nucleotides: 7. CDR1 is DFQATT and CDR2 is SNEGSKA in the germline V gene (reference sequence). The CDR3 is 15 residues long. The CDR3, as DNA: TGCAGTGCAAAACTAGCGGGGACTACCTACAATGAGCAGTTCTTC. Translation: CSAKLAGTTYNEQFF.

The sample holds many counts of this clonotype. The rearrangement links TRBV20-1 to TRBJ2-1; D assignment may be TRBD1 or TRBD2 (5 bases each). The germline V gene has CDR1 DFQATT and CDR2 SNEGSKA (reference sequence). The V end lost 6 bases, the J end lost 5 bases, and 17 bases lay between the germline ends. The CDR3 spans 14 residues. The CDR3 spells CSAPKRTGHNEQFF. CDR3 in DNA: TGCAGTGCCCCTAAAAGGACGGGACACAATGAGCAGTTCTTC.

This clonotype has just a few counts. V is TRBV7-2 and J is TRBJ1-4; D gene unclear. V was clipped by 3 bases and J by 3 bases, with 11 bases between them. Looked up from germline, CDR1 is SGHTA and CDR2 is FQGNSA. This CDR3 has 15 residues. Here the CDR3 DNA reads TGTGCCAGCAGCTTGTTGGGAGCGGCTAATGAAAAACTGTTTTTT. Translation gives CASSLLGAANEKLFF.

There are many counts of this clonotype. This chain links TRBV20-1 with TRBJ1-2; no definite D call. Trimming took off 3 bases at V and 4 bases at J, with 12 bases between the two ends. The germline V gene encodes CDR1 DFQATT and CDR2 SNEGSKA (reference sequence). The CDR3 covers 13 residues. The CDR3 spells CSASLGVGYGYTF. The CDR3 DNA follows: TGCAGTGCTAGCCTCGGGGTAGGCTATGGCTACACCTTC.

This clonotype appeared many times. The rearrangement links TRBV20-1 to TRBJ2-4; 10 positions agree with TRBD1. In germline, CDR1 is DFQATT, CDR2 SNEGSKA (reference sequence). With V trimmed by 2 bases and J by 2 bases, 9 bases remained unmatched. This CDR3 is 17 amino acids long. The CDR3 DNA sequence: TGCAGTGCTAGAACCGAAGGACAGGGGGAAACCAAAAACATTCAGTACTTC. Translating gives CSARTEGQGETKNIQYF.

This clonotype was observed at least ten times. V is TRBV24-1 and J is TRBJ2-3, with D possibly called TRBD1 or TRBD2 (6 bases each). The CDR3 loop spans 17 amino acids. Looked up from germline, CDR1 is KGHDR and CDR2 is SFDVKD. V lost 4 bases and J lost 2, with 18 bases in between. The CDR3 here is CATSEPSGAPFTDTQYF. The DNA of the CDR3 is TGTGCCACCAGTGAACCCTCGGGGGCACCCTTCACAGATACGCAGTATTTT.

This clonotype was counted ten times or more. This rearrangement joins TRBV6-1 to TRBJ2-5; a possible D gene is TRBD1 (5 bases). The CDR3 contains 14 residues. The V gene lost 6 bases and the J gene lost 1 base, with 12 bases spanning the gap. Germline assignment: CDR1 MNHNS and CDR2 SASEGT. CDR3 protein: CASSPTAFQETQYF. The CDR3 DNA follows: TGTGCCAGCAGCCCGACAGCCTTCCAAGAGACCCAGTACTTC.

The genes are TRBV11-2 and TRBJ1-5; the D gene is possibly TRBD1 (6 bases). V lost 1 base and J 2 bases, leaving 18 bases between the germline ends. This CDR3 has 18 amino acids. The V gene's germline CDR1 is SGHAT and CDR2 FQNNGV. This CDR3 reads CASSLGARGGRGNQPQHF. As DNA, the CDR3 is TGTGCCAGCAGCTTAGGGGCCAGGGGCGGGAGGGGCAATCAGCCCCAGCATTTT.

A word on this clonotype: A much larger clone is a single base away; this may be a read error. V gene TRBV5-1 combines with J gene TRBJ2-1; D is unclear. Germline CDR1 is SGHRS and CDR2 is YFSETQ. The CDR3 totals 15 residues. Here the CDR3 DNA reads TGCGCCAGCAGCTTGTTGCGAAGCTCCTACGATGAGCAGTTCTTC. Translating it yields CASSLLRSSYDEQFF.

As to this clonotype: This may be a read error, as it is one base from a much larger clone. The CDR3 coding sequence is TGTGCCAGTTGTTTTGGCGGTGCAGATACGCAGTATTTT. It translates to CASCFGGADTQYF. V usage is TRBV19 and J usage is TRBJ2-3, with no clear D. V lost 8 bases, J lost 4 bases, and 13 bases lay in between. Germline V gene lookup returns CDR1 LNHDA and CDR2 SQIVND (reference sequence). This CDR3 is built from 13 residues. The full variable domain, its missing parts supplied by reference TRBV19 and TRBJ2-3, is DGGITQSPKYLFRKEGQNVTLSCEQNLNHDAMYWYRQDPGQGLRLIYYSQIVNDFQKGDIAEGYSVSREKKESFPLTVTSAQKNPTAFYLCASCFGGADTQYFGPGTRLTVL.

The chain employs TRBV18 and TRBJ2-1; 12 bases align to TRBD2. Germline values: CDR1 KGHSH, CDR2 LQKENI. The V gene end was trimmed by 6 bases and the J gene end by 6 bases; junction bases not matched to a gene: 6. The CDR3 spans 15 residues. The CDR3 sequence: CASSTTSGGFNEQFF. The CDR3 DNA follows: TGTGCCAGCTCGACTACTAGCGGGGGGTTCAATGAGCAGTTCTTC.

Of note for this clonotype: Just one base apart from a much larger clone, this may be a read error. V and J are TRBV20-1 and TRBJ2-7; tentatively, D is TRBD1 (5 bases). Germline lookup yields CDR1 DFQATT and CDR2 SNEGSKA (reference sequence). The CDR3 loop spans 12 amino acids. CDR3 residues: CSARRQSYKQYF. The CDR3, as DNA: TGCAGTGCTAGAAGACAGAGCTACAAGCAGTACTTC.

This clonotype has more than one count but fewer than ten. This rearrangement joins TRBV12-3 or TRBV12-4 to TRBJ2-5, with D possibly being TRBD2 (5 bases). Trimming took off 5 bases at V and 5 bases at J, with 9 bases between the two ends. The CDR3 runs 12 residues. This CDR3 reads CASSGSSETQYF. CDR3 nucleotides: TGTGCCAGCAGTGGGAGTAGCGAGACCCAGTACTTC.

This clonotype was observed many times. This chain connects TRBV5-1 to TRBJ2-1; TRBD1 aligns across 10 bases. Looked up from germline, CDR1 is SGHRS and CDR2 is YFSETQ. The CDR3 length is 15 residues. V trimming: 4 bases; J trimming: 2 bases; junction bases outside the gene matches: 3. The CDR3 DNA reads TGCGCCAGCAGCGGGGGACAGGGGCCCTACAATGAGCAGTTCTTC. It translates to CASSGGQGPYNEQFF.

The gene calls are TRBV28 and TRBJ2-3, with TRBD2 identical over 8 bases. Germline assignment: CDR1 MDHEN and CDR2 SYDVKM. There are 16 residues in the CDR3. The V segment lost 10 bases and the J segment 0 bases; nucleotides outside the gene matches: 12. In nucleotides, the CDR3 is TGTGCCAACAGAAATGAGCGGGGGTCTAGCACAGATACGCAGTATTTT. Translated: CANRNERGSSTDTQYF. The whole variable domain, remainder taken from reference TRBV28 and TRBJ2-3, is DVKVTQSSRYLVKRTGEKVFLECVQDMDHENMFWYRQDPGLGLRLIYFSYDVKMKEKGDIPEGYSVSREKKERFSLILESASTNQTSMYLCANRNERGSSTDTQYFGPGTRLTVL.

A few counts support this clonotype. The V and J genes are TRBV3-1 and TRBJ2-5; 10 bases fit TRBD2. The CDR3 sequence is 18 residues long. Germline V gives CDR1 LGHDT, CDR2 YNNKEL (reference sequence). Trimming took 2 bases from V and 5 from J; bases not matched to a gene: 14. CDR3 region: CASSQPQLAGQRGETQYF. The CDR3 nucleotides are TGTGCCAGCAGCCAACCTCAACTAGCGGGACAAAGGGGCGAGACCCAGTACTTC.

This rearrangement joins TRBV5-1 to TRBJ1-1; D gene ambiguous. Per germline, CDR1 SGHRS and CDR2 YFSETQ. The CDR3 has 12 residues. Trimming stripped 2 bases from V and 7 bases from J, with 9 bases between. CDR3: CASSFARDEAFF. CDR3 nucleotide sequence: TGCGCCAGCAGCTTCGCAAGGGATGAAGCTTTCTTT.

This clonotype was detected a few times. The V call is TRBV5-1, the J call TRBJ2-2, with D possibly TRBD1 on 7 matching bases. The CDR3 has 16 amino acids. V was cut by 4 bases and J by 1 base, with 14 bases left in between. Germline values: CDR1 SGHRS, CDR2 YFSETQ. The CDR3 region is CASSGGDRRNTGELFF. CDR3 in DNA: TGCGCCAGCAGCGGAGGGGACAGACGGAACACCGGGGAGCTGTTTTTT.

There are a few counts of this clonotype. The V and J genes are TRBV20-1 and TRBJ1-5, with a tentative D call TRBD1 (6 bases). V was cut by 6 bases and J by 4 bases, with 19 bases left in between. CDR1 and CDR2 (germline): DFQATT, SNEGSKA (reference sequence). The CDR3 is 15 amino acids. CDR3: CSAMSQGLINQPQHF. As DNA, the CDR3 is TGCAGTGCCATGTCCCAGGGGCTGATTAATCAGCCCCAGCATTTT.

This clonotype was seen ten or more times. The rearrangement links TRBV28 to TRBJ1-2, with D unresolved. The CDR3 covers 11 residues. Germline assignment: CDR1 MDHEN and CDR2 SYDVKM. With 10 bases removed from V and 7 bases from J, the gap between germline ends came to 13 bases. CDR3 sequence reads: CAIAEQTGYTF. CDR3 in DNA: TGTGCCATCGCTGAGCAGACTGGCTACACCTTC.